Given below is one T cell receptor beta chain in context. This clone was seen only a few times. It has no known antigen specificity. Base quality data are lacking; no much larger clone is found one base away. This entry comes from a study of CD4 T cell repertoires in COVID-19 (dated by TCRdb to the early 2020s). A note on the overall study: To analyze cross-reactivity, CFSE-low cells were expanded with IL-2 for approximately nine days and then labeled again and restimulated with spike proteins from other coronaviruses. The study characterized naturally processed CD4+ T cell responses to SARS-CoV-2 spike and nucleoprotein in COVID-19-recovered individuals, using TCR Vbeta sequencing to assess clonal composition. TCR Vbeta repertoire analysis of SARS-CoV-2-reactive T cells was conducted at the subset level in three recovered individuals. On the study overall, not on this receptor specifically: Two or all three memory subsets shared several of the most expanded SARS-CoV-2-reactive clonotypes, which suggests intraclonal diversification. Between roughly 7 and 28% of SARS-CoV-2 clonotypes were also detected in SARS-CoV and/or HKU1 spike-stimulated secondary cultures, consistent with cross-reactivity.

As encoded in the germline V gene, CDR1 is MGHRA while CDR2 is YSYEKL. Trimming removed 0 bases from V and 6 bases from J, leaving 24 bases between the germline ends. The CDR3 holds 18 amino acids from the cysteine to the phenylalanine. Only the CDR3 DNA is retained, 54 bases long and in frame from the first base. The intended sense of this specimen's time point label: sample from a COVID-19-recovered individual after infection. The donors were patients who had gone through COVID-19 ranging from mild to severe and had recovered. Memory T cell samples that were not cultured went straight to sequencing right after ex vivo isolation. From peripheral blood mononuclear cells, the researchers isolated CD4+ total memory, central memory, effector memory and circulating T follicular helper cells. To prepare the library, the immunoSEQ multiplex PCR assay was applied. The paper's data handling went like this. To quantify how much the repertoires of different subsets overlapped, the Chao-Jaccard similarity index was used along with counts of shared clonotypes. Imported from immuneACCESS, the table was reduced by TCRdb to in-frame sequences with V and J called. These copies leave out some clones; in studies compared against another copy, an unresolved V gene accounts for under half, and the cause of the remainder is not known. For V, J and clone size, that table is used; D and trimming come from the DNA. The sample table records 60,000 to 90,000 clones; approximately 83% of these occur just once. Around 0.6% of the sample goes to the ten largest clones.

The chain is made from TRBV4-1 and TRBJ2-7, and perhaps TRBD2 as D gene, on 6 matching bases. The sequencing used CD4+ T cells from peripheral blood, collected after recovery from COVID-19. The clonotype originates from a human donor who had COVID-19. The sequence in DNA is TGCGCCAGCAGCCAAGAAGGGGATCTCTTGCGGGGCCCCTCCGAGCAGTACTTC. This encodes CASSQEGDLLRGPSEQYF.